This T cell receptor (beta chain) was sequenced in a study of blood T cell repertoires in COVID-19. Here immunoSEQ multiplex PCR was the method, and the copy in TCRdb shows in-frame clones only, minus some. The data show nearly 250,000 clones, more than 75% seen once. Followed longitudinally, the Seattle patients had been enrolled during active infection. The sequenced sample consisted of peripheral blood. This sequence was found in an elderly woman with COVID-19, enrolled during active disease.

This CDR3 is CASSIGALNEKLFF. CDR3 DNA sequence: TGTGCCAGTAGTATAGGGGCACTTAATGAAAAACTGTTTTTT. This rearrangement joins TRBV19 to TRBJ1-4, with D unclear. Germline assignment: CDR1 LNHDA and CDR2 SQIVND (reference sequence). V lost 1 base to trimming and J lost 4 bases, with 7 bases between them. This CDR3 contains 14 residues.